This T cell receptor (beta chain) was found in a study of cytomegalovirus exposure and HLA in healthy donors. Study results and caveats: Specific recognition of CMV antigens was confirmed in vitro for a few chains (all CMV-associated). In an earlier analysis, most TCR beta V segments were productive about 87% or about 30% of the time. The study labeled fewer than 200 TCR beta chains cytomegalovirus-associated.

V lost 1 base and J lost 12; bases outside the gene matches: 3. Germline V gives CDR1 SGHTA, CDR2 FQGNSA. The CDR3 sequence is 13 residues long. Note on this clone: Its antigen is not known.

Amplification used 60 Vbeta primers and 13 Jbeta primers. Source study methods: Later reanalysis found 80 million or so unique TCR beta chains, around 10 million of them shared. Sequencing used immunoSEQ multiplex PCR; TCRdb keeps in-frame clones, though not all of them. V and J calls and clone size are copied from that table; D and trimming were computed from the DNA. The data hold roughly 160,000 clones, with 60% to 85% observed a single time. The rearrangement uses TRBV7-2 and TRBJ2-4; 10 bases line up with TRBD2. This TCR derives from a woman aged 50 to 60 in good health and CMV-seropositive. The specimen was PBMCs. The DNA for the CDR3 is TGTGCCAGCAGCTTAGAGGCTAGCGGGAGTCAGTACTTC. This gives the protein CASSLEASGSQYF. The full variable domain, completed using reference TRBV7-2 and TRBJ2-4, is GAGVSQSPSNKVTEKGKDVELRCDPISGHTALYWYRQSLGQGLEFLIYFQGNSAPDKSGLPSDRFSAERTGGSVSTLTIQRTQQEDSAVYLCASSLEASGSQYFGAGTRLSVL.